The 25 T cell receptor beta chains below all came from one sample that was sequenced in a study of blood T cell repertoires in COVID-19. The table came from immunoSEQ multiplex PCR; TCRdb's copy has only in-frame clones and leaves some out. The table lists hundreds of thousands of clones, around 90% of them singletons. The sample comprised PBMCs or T cells enriched from blood (not recorded which). These receptors were obtained from a man aged 55 to 70 who had recovered from COVID-19.

The chain combines TRBV27 with TRBJ2-1, with TRBD2 matching over 9 bases. After removal of 1 base from V and 3 bases from J, the junction contained 7 bases not matched to a gene. Germline CDR1 and CDR2: MNHEY and SMNVEV (reference sequence). The CDR3 runs 17 residues. In DNA, the CDR3 is TGTGCCAGCAGTTTATTTTTAGCTAGCGGGAACTACAATGAGCAGTTCTTC. This encodes CASSLFLASGNYNEQFF.

The chain couples TRBV18 to TRBJ1-2; 7 bases align to TRBD1. This CDR3 has 16 residues. The germline CDR1 and CDR2 sequences are KGHSH and LQKENI. The V gene end was trimmed by 1 base and the J gene end by 3 bases; junction bases not matched to a gene: 8. The CDR3 region has the DNA TGTGCCAGCTCACCACGGGAGAGACAGGGTTACTATGGCTACACCTTC. Translation: CASSPRERQGYYGYTF.

This chain joins TRBV9 and TRBJ2-3; 7 positions agree with TRBD1. V shed 1 base and J 4 bases; nucleotides not matched to a gene: 6. From germline, CDR1 is SGDLS and CDR2 YYNGEE. The CDR3 length is 15 residues. The CDR3 DNA sequence: TGTGCCAGCAGCGTAAGAGCGCAGGGGGCAGATACGCAGTATTTT. As protein: CASSVRAQGADTQYF. Filled out from reference TRBV9 and TRBJ2-3, the complete variable domain reads DSGVTQTPKHLITATGQRVTLRCSPRSGDLSVYWYQQSLDQGLQFLIQYYNGEERAKGNILERFSAQQFPDLHSELNLSSLELGDSALYFCASSVRAQGADTQYFGPGTRLTVL.

This clone was detected only a few times. V gene TRBV6-6 combines with J gene TRBJ1-3, with no clear D. The CDR3 spans 13 residues. Trimming stripped 8 bases from V and 0 bases from J, with 8 bases between. CDR1 is MNHNY, CDR2 SVGAGI, per germline (reference sequence). The DNA for the CDR3 is TGTGCCAGCCTTCGGGACTCTGGAAACACCATATATTTT. As protein: CASLRDSGNTIYF.

The chain has TRBV7-3 and TRBJ2-2, with 10 bases fitting TRBD2. V was clipped by 5 bases and J by 6 bases; unmatched bases: 12. The CDR3 is 17 amino acids. Germline V gene data show CDR1 as SGHTA and CDR2 as FQGTGA. This CDR3 is CASSTQLAGDFSGELFF. The CDR3 DNA follows: TGTGCCAGCAGCACCCAGCTAGCGGGAGATTTCTCCGGGGAGCTGTTTTTT.

The chain uses TRBV24-1 and TRBJ2-1; TRBD2 aligns across 11 bases. With V trimmed by 6 bases and J by 10 bases, 10 bases remained unmatched. CDR1 and CDR2 (germline): KGHDR, SFDVKD. The CDR3 covers 15 residues. The CDR3 loop reads CATSFAVAGGREQFF. DNA of the CDR3: TGTGCCACCAGTTTCGCGGTAGCGGGAGGGCGAGAGCAGTTCTTC.

The chain links TRBV5-4 to TRBJ1-1; TRBD1 matches 9 bases. V lost 4 bases to trimming and J lost 3 bases; unmatched junction nucleotides: 4. This CDR3 region has 14 residues. Germline V gene data show CDR1 as SGHNT and CDR2 as YYREEE (reference sequence). CDR3 coding DNA: TGTGCCAGCAGCGGTGACAGGGGGTACACTGAAGCTTTCTTT. Translating it yields CASSGDRGYTEAFF.

The chain couples TRBV3-1 (or the pseudogene TRBV3-2) to TRBJ2-1, with D hard to call. Germline lookup yields CDR1 LGHDT and CDR2 YNNKEL (reference sequence). The V and J ends lost 5 bases and 4 bases respectively, with 6 bases between them. This CDR3 is built from 12 residues. CDR3 amino acids: CASSENYNEQFF. In DNA form, the CDR3 reads TGTGCCAGCAGCGAGAATTACAATGAGCAGTTCTTC.

This chain links TRBV19 with TRBJ2-5, with TRBD2 matching over 14 bases. V gave up 6 bases and J gave up 5 bases; unmatched junction bases: 8. This CDR3 contains 16 residues. Germline V gene lookup returns CDR1 LNHDA and CDR2 SQIVND (reference sequence). In DNA form, the CDR3 reads TGTGCCAGTAGCCCTCAAAGACTAGCGGGAGGGGAGACCCAGTACTTC. This encodes CASSPQRLAGGETQYF.

V is TRBV20-1 and J is TRBJ1-1, with D perhaps matching TRBD1 (5 bases). V gave up 3 bases and J gave up 11 bases, with 13 bases separating them. The CDR3 contains 11 residues. Germline V gene lookup returns CDR1 DFQATT and CDR2 SNEGSKA (reference sequence). The CDR3 DNA reads TGCAGTGCTAGCCCGTCCCAGGGTGCTTTCTTT. This encodes CSASPSQGAFF.

V is TRBV10-3 and J is TRBJ2-1; 9 positions agree with TRBD2. The V gene's germline CDR1 is ENHRY and CDR2 SYGVKD. This CDR3 contains 17 residues. Trimming took 2 bases from V and 3 from J; bases not matched to a gene: 8. This chain's CDR3 is CAISEDGEREVYNEQFF. The CDR3 DNA reads TGTGCCATCAGTGAGGATGGCGAGCGGGAGGTCTACAATGAGCAGTTCTTC.

This clone was counted once. The chain uses TRBV19 and TRBJ2-3; 10 nucleotides line up with TRBD2. V lost 3 bases to trimming and J lost 2 bases; unmatched junction nucleotides: 11. This CDR3 spans 18 amino acids. Germline CDR1 and CDR2: LNHDA and SQIVND (reference sequence). CDR3 loop: CASSMSRDLAGATDTQYF. The CDR3, as DNA: TGTGCCAGTAGTATGTCCAGGGACCTAGCGGGAGCCACAGATACGCAGTATTTT.

The chain couples TRBV2 to TRBJ1-6, with unresolved D. From germline, CDR1 is SNHLY and CDR2 FYNNEI. Trimming removed 5 bases at V and 3 bases at J, with 11 bases between. The CDR3 runs 15 residues. The CDR3, as DNA: TGTGCCAGCAGTAGCTCGGGGTTCTATAATTCACCCCTCCACTTT. The encoded protein is CASSSSGFYNSPLHF. Drawing the rest from reference TRBV2 and TRBJ1-6, the complete variable domain is EPEVTQTPSHQVTQMGQEVILRCVPISNHLYFYWYRQILGQKVEFLVSFYNNEISEKSEIFDDQFSVERPDGSNFTLKIRSTKLEDSAMYFCASSSSGFYNSPLHFGNGTRLTVT.

The chain joins TRBV7-9 to TRBJ1-1, with D unresolved. The germline V and J ends were trimmed by 3 bases and 0 bases, with 11 bases remaining between them. There are 15 residues in the CDR3. Germline CDR1 and CDR2: SEHNR and FQNEAQ (reference sequence). The CDR3 spells CASSLFGDLNTEAFF. Here the CDR3 DNA reads TGTGCCAGCAGCTTGTTCGGGGATCTGAACACTGAAGCTTTCTTT.

This chain links TRBV27 with TRBJ1-5; D possibly corresponds to TRBD1 (5 bases). The CDR3 is 13 amino acids. Germline V gene sequence: CDR1 MNHEY, CDR2 SMNVEV (reference sequence). V lost 4 bases and J 3 bases, leaving 7 bases between the germline ends. CDR3 protein: CASSYGANQPQHF. As DNA, the CDR3 is TGTGCCAGCAGTTATGGGGCCAATCAGCCCCAGCATTTT.

This clone was detected once. This chain connects TRBV5-5 to TRBJ1-2, with D perhaps TRBD1 (5 bases). V dropped 6 bases and J dropped 0 bases, with 15 bases sitting between them. The CDR3 length is 15 residues. Germline V gene sequence: CDR1 SGHKS, CDR2 YYEKEE (reference sequence). CDR3 bases: TGTGCCAGCAACCCGGACCAGGGAACTAACTATGGCTACACCTTC. It encodes CASNPDQGTNYGYTF.

V and J are TRBV7-9 and TRBJ2-1, with D unclear. Trimming removed 2 bases at V and 0 bases at J, with 11 bases between. CDR3 length equals 16 residues. Germline V gives CDR1 SEHNR, CDR2 FQNEAQ (reference sequence). The CDR3 DNA reads as TGTGCCAGCAGCTTAATCCGGTATAGCTCCTACAATGAGCAGTTCTTC. Translation gives CASSLIRYSSYNEQFF.

This chain links TRBV7-3 with TRBJ2-2; a weak D match, TRBD2 (6 bases). Germline-derived CDR1 and CDR2 are SGHTA and FQGTGA. This CDR3 region has 13 residues. V was cut by 5 bases and J by 5 bases, with 9 bases left in between. DNA for the CDR3: TGTGCCAGCAGCCCGGAGGGTACCGGGGAGCTGTTTTTT. Its translation: CASSPEGTGELFF.

This clone was found a few times. The chain carries TRBV10-1 and TRBJ2-3, with TRBD2 as a possible D gene (5 bases). Germline assignment: CDR1 WNHNN and CDR2 SYGVQD (reference sequence). The germline V and J ends were trimmed by 3 bases and 7 bases, with 20 bases remaining between them. This CDR3 region has 16 residues. CDR3 nucleotides: TGCGCCAGCAGTGACTTAGGAGGAGGCCCCACCCATACGCAGTATTTT. Its protein is CASSDLGGGPTHTQYF.

This chain connects TRBV3-1 (or the pseudogene TRBV3-2) to TRBJ2-5; the match to TRBD2 covers 16 bases. The germline gives CDR1 LGHDT, CDR2 YNNKEL (reference sequence). This CDR3 contains 19 residues. Trimming took 1 base from V and 4 from J; bases not matched to a gene: 9. CDR3 protein: CASSQAPGTSGRALETQYF. CDR3 nucleotide sequence: TGTGCCAGCAGCCAAGCCCCCGGGACTAGCGGGAGGGCCTTAGAGACCCAGTACTTC.

This clone appeared a single time. The V call is TRBV7-2, the J call TRBJ2-7; TRBD2 matches at 7 bases. Germline lookup yields CDR1 SGHTA and CDR2 FQGNSA. The CDR3 runs to 15 residues. Trimming removed 1 base from V and 3 bases from J; junction bases left unmatched: 6. The CDR3 DNA sequence: TGTGCCAGCAGCTTAGGGGCTAGCGGCCTCTACGAGCAGTACTTC. It specifies CASSLGASGLYEQYF.

V usage is TRBV5-1 and J usage is TRBJ2-1; D perhaps matches TRBD1 (6 bases). Trimming stripped 4 bases from V and 7 bases from J, with 21 bases between. CDR3 length equals 16 residues. Germline-derived CDR1 and CDR2 are SGHRS and YFSETQ. CDR3 residues: CASSQAVRRDINEQFF. DNA of the CDR3: TGCGCCAGCAGCCAGGCCGTCCGACGGGACATAAATGAGCAGTTCTTC. Complete variable domain (other parts from reference TRBV5-1 and TRBJ2-1): KAGVTQTPRYLIKTRGQQVTLSCSPISGHRSVSWYQQTPGQGLQFLFEYFSETQRNKGNFPGRFSGRQFSNSRSEMNVSTLELGDSALYLCASSQAVRRDINEQFFGPGTRLTVL.

J is TRBJ2-1 and V is TRBV19, with 13 bases identical to TRBD2. The trim removed 4 bases at V and 8 bases at J, leaving 5 bases unmatched. The germline V gene has CDR1 LNHDA and CDR2 SQIVND (reference sequence). There are 15 residues in the CDR3. DNA for the CDR3: TGTGCCAGTAGTAGACTAGCGGGAGGAGAGCATGAGCAGTTCTTC. Its translation: CASSRLAGGEHEQFF.

The V and J genes are TRBV30 and TRBJ2-7, with 8 bases aligning to TRBD1. Per germline, CDR1 GTSNPN and CDR2 SVGIG (reference sequence). Trimming took 0 bases from V and 3 from J; bases not matched to a gene: 4. The CDR3 spans 14 residues. CDR3 bases: TGTGCCTGGAGTGTCCCAGGGGGCTACTACGAGCAGTACTTC. Protein: CAWSVPGGYYEQYF.

The V gene is TRBV14, the J gene TRBJ2-5; tentative D call: TRBD1 (5 bases). CDR3 length: 14 residues. Trimming removed 0 bases from V and 7 bases from J, with 12 bases in between. Looked up from germline, CDR1 is SGHDN and CDR2 is FVKESK. The CDR3 sequence: CASSQESERGTQYF. In nucleotides, the CDR3 is TGTGCCAGCAGCCAAGAATCAGAAAGGGGGACCCAGTACTTC.